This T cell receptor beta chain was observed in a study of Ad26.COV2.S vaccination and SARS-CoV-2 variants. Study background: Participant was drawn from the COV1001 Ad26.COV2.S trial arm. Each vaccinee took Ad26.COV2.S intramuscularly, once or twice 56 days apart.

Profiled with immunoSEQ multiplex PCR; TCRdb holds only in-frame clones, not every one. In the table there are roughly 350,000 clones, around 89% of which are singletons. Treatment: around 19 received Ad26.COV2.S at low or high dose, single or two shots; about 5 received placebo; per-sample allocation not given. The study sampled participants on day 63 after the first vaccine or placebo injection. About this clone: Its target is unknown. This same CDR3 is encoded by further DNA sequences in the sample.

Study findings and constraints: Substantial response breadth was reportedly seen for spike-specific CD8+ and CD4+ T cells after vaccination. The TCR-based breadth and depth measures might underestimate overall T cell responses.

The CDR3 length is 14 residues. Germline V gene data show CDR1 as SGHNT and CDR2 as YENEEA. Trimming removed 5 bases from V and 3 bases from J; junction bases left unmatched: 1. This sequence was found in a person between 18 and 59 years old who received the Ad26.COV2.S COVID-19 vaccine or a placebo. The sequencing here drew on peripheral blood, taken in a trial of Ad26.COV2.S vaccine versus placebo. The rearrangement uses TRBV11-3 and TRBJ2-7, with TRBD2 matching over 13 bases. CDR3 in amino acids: CASSRTSGSYEQYF. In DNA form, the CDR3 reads TGTGCCAGCAGCCGGACTAGCGGGAGCTACGAGCAGTACTTC.